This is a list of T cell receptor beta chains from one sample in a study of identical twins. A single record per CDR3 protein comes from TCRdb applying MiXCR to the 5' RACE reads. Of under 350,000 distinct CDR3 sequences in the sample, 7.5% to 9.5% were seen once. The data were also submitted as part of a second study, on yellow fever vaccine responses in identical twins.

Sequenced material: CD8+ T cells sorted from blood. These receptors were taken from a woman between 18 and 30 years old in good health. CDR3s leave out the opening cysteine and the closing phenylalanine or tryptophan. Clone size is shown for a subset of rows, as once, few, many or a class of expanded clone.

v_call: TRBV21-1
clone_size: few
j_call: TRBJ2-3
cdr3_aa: ASSKHGQGASTDTQY

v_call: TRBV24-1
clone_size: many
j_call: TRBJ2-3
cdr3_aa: ATSDWGQASTDTQY

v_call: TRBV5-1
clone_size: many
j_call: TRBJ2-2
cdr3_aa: ASISNGELF

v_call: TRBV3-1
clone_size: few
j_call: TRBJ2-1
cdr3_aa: ASSQVGTSANNEQF

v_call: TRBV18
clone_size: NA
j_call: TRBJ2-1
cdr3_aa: ASSPLKLDEQF

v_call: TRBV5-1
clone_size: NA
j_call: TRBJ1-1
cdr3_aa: ASSLSFQLRVDTEAF

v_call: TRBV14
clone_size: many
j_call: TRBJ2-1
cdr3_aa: ASSHTGTHNEQF

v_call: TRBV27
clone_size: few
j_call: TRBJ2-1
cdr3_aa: AVTGGPGNEQF

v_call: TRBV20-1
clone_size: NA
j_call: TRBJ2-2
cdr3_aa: SATQGVGELF

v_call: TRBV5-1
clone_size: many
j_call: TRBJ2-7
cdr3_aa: ASRWDRDEQY

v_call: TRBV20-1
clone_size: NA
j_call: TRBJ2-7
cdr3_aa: SARETGISYEQY

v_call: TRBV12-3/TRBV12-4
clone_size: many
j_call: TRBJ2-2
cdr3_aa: ASSPRGFGELF

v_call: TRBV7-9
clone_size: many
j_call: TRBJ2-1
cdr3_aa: ASSRDGYNEQF

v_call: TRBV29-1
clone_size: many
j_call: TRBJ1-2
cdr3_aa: SVPGQGYGYT

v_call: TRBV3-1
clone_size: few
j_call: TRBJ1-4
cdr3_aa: ASSQDEKLF

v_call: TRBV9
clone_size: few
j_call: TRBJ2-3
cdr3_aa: ASSDRLAGRLDTQY

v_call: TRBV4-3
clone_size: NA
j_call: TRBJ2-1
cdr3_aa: ASSPGGMTYNEQF

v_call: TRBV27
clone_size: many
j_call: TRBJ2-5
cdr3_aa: ASSNTGWRETQY

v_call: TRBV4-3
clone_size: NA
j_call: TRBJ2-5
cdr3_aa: ASSQLLSGNGVKTQS

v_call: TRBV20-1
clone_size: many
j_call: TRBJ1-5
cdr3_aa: SARDRHSPIVNQPQH

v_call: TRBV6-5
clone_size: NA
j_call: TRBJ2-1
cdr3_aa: ASSYSSGLNEQF

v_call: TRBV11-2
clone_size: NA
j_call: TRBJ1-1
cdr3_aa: ASSFRQGAVNTEAF

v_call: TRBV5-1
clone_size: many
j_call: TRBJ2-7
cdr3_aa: ASSSGQGNYEQY

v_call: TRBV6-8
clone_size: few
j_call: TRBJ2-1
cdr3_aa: ASRAGTSGRVQHNEQF

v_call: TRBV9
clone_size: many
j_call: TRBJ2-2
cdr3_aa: ASSVWGTGELF

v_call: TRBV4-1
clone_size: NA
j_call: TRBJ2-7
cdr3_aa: ASSQSAGGPREQY

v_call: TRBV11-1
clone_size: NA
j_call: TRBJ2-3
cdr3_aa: ASSPRLAGFSSTDTQY

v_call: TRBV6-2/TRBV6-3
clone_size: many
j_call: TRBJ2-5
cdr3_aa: ASGTTPQETQY

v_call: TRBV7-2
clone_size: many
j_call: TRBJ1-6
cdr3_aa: ASSYSYNSPLH

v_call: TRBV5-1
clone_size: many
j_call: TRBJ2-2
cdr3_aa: ASSGYLGGTNTGELF

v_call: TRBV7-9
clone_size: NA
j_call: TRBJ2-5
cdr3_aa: ASSLEREYRETQY

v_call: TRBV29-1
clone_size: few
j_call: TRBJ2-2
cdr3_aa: SVMDSTGELF

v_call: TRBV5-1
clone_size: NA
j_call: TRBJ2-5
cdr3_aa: ASSLRFLEVETQY

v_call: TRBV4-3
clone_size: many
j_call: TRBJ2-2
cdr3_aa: ASSQDSLETGELF

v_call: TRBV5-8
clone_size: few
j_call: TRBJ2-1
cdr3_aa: ASSAGGGWSSYNEQF